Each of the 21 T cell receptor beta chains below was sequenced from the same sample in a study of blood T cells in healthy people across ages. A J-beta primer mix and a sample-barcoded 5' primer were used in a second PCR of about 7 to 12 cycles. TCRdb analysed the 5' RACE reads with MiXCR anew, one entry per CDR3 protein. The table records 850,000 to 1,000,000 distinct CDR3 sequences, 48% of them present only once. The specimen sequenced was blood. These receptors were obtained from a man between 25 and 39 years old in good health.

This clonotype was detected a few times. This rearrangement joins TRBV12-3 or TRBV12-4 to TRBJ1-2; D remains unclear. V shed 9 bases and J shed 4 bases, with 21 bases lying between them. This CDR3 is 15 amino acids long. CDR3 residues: CASIPAGSRSYGYTF. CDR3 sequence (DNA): TGTGCCAGTATTCCCGCTGGAAGTAGGAGCTATGGCTACACCTTC.

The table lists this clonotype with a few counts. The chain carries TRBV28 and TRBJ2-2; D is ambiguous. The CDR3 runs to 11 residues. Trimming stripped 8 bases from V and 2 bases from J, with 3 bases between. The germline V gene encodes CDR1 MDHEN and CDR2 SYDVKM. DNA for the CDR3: TGTGCCAGCGGAAACACCGGGGAGCTGTTTTTT. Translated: CASGNTGELFF. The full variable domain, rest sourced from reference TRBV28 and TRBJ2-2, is DVKVTQSSRYLVKRTGEKVFLECVQDMDHENMFWYRQDPGLGLRLIYFSYDVKMKEKGDIPEGYSVSREKKERFSLILESASTNQTSMYLCASGNTGELFFGEGSRLTVL.

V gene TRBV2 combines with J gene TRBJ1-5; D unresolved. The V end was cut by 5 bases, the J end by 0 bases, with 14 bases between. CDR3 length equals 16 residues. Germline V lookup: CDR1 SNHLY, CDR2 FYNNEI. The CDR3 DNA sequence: TGTGCCAGCAGTTTATTGGACCGATATAGCAATCAGCCCCAGCATTTT. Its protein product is CASSLLDRYSNQPQHF.

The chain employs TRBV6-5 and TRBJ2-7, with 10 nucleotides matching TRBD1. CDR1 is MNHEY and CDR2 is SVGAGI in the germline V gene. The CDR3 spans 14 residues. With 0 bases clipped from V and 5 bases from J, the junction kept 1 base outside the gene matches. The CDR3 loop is CASSYSGTGDEQYF. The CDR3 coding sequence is TGTGCCAGCAGTTACTCGGGGACAGGGGACGAGCAGTACTTC.

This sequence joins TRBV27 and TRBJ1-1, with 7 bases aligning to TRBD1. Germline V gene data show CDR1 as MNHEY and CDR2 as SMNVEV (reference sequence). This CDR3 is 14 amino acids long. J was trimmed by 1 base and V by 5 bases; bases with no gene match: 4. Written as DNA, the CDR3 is TGTGCCAGCAGTGTGACAGGGCAGAACACTGAAGCTTTCTTT. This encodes CASSVTGQNTEAFF.

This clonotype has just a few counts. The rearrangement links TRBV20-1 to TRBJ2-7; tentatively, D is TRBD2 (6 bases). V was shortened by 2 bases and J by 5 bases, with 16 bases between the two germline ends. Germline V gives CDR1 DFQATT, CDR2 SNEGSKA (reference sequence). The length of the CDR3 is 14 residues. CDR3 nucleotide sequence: TGCAGTGCTAGAAGTCCGCTAGCGCTCGACGAGCAGTACTTC. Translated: CSARSPLALDEQYF.

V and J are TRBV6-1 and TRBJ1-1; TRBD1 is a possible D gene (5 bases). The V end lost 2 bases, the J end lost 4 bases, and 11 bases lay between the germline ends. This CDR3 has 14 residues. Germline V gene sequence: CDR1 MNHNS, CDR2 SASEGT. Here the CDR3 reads CASSELRGGTEAFF. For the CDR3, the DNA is TGTGCCAGCAGTGAATTGAGGGGCGGCACTGAAGCTTTCTTT.

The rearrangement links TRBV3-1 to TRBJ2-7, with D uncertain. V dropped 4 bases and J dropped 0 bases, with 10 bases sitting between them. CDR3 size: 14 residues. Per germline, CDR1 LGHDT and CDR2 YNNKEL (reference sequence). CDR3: CASSPIWDSYEQYF. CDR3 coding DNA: TGTGCCAGCAGCCCCATATGGGACTCCTACGAGCAGTACTTC.

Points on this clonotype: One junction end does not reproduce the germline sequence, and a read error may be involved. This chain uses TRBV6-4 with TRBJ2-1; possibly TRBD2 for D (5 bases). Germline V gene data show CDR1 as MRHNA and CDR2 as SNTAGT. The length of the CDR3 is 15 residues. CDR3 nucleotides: TGTGCCGGCAGTGATCCGGGGAGAACTAGTGATGAGCAGTTCTTC. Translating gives CAGSDPGRTSDEQFF.

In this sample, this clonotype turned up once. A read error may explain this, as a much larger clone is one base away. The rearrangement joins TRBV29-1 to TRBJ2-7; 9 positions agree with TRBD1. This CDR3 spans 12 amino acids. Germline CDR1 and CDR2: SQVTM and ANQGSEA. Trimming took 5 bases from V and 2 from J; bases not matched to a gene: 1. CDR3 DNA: TGCAGCGTTACAGGGGGCCCCTACGAGCAGTACTTC. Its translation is CSVTGGPYEQYF.

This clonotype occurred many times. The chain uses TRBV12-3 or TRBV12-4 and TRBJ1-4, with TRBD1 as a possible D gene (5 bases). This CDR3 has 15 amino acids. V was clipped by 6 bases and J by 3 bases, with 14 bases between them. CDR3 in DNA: TGTGCCAGCAGATCTCAGGGTTACGCTAATGAAAAACTGTTTTTT. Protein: CASRSQGYANEKLFF.

The DNA for the CDR3 is TGTGCCAGCAGTTATGGGACAATTAGGAACATTCAGTACTTC. Translating it yields CASSYGTIRNIQYF. The rearrangement links TRBV28 to TRBJ2-4, with a tentative D call TRBD1 (6 bases). Germline CDR1 is MDHEN and CDR2 is SYDVKM. The V end lost 4 bases, the J end lost 7 bases, and 14 bases lay between the germline ends. This CDR3 comprises 14 residues.

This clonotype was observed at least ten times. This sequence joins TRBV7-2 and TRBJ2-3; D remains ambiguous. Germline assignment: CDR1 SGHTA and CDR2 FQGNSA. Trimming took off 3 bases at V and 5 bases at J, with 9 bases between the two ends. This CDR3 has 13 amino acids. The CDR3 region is CASSFPPRDTQYF. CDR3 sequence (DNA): TGTGCCAGCAGCTTCCCTCCTAGAGATACGCAGTATTTT.

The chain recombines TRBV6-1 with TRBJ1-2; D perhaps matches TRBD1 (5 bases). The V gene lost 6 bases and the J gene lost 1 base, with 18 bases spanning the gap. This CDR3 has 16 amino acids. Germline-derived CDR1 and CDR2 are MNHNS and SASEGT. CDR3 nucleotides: TGTGCCAGCAGGTTGGTTCGGGACGGTCTTAACTATGGCTACACCTTC. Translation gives CASRLVRDGLNYGYTF.

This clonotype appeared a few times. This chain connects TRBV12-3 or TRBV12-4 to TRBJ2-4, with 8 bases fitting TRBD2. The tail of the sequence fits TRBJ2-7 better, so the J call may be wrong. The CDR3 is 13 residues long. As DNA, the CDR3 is TGTGCCAGCACTACTAGCGGAAACTACGAGCAGTACTTC. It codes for CASTTSGNYEQYF.

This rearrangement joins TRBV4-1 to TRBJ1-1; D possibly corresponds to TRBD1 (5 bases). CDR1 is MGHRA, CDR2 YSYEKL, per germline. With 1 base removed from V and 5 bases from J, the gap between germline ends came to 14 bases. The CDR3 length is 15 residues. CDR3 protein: CASSQVGAVTTEAFF. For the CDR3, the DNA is TGCGCCAGCAGCCAAGTTGGGGCAGTAACGACTGAAGCTTTCTTT.

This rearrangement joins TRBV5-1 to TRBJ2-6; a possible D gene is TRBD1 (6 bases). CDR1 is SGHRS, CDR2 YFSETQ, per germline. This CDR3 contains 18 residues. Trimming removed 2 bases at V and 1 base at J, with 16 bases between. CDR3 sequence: CASSLTGTQFSGANVLTF. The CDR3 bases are TGCGCCAGCAGCTTAACCGGGACACAATTTTCTGGGGCCAACGTCCTGACTTTC.

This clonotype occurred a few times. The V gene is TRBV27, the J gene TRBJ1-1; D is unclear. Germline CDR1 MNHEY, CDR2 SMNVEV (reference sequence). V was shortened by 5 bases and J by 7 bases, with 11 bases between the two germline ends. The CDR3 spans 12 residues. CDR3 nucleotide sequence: TGTGCCAGCAGTCCGACCGGTTTTGAAGCTTTCTTT. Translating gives CASSPTGFEAFF.

The CDR3 protein is CASGGVIDTQYF. Here the CDR3 DNA reads TGTGCCAGCGGGGGCGTCATAGATACGCAGTATTTT. The rearrangement uses TRBV12-3 or TRBV12-4 and TRBJ2-3, with a weak D call TRBD1 (6 bases). The CDR3 consists of 12 residues. Trimming removed 8 bases at V and 5 bases at J, with 11 bases between.

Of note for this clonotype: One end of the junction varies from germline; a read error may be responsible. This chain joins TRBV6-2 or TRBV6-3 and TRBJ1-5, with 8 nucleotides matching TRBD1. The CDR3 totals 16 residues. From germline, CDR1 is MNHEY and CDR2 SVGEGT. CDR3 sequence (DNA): TGTGCCGGCAGCCGCCAAACAGGGGGGAGCAATCAGCCCCAGCATTTT. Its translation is CAGSRQTGGSNQPQHF.

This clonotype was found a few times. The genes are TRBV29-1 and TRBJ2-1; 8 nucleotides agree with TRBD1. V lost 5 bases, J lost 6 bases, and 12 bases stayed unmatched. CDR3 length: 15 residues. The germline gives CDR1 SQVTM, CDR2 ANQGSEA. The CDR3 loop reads CSVTYPDRVGNEQFF. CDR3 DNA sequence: TGCAGCGTTACCTACCCGGACAGGGTTGGCAATGAGCAGTTCTTC.